The 18 T cell receptor beta chains given below trace back to one sample, sequenced in a study of CD8 T cells in Susac syndrome. An amount of RNA that ranged from about 0.45 to 1 ug was reverse transcribed with random hexamers. MiXCR, run by TCRdb on the immunoSEQ multiplex PCR reads, gives a single entry per CDR3 protein. Of some 48,000 distinct CDR3 sequences in the sample, roughly 92% are singletons; the top ten hold 0.35% to 0.5%. Sequencing was done on a sample of CD8+ T cells from PBMCs. The receptors were gathered from a human donor in good health.

The chain combines TRBV29-1 with TRBJ1-1; no definite D call. Trimming pared 6 bases from V and 8 bases from J, leaving 16 bases between. CDR3 length: 12 residues. Germline CDR1 SQVTM, CDR2 ANQGSEA. The CDR3 sequence: CSVHSSEWEAFF. CDR3 in DNA: TGCAGCGTCCACAGCTCTGAATGGGAAGCTTTCTTT.

The chain joins TRBV7-6 to TRBJ2-7, with D unclear. With 5 bases removed from V and 2 bases from J, the gap between germline ends came to 13 bases. CDR1 and CDR2 (germline): SGHVS, FNYEAQ. The CDR3 consists of 14 residues. CDR3 sequence (DNA): TGTGCCAGCAGCCCCCCAGACGGACCCTACGAGCAGTACTTC. Translating it yields CASSPPDGPYEQYF.

This clonotype was detected only once. The CDR3: CASSYQGVDTEAFF. Written as DNA, the CDR3 is TGTGCCAGCAGCTACCAAGGGGTGGACACTGAAGCTTTCTTT. This rearrangement joins TRBV7-2 to TRBJ1-1; tentatively, D is TRBD1 (5 bases). This CDR3 has 14 amino acids. V lost 4 bases and J lost 3, with 12 bases in between. The germline V gene encodes CDR1 SGHTA and CDR2 FQGNSA.

The V gene is TRBV7-9, the J gene TRBJ2-1, with 7 bases lining up with TRBD1. The length of the CDR3 is 12 residues. Germline V lookup: CDR1 SEHNR, CDR2 FQNEAQ (reference sequence). V trimming: 6 bases; J trimming: 7 bases; junction bases outside the gene matches: 3. This CDR3 is CASSQTGNEQFF. The CDR3 DNA is TGTGCCAGCAGTCAGACAGGGAATGAGCAGTTCTTC.

This clonotype was seen once. This chain connects TRBV4-3 to TRBJ2-2, with D tentatively TRBD1 or TRBD2 (5 bases each). The V gene lost 2 bases and the J gene lost 6 bases, with 13 bases spanning the gap. CDR3 length: 15 residues. The V gene's germline CDR1 is LGHNA and CDR2 YSLEER. The CDR3 DNA reads as TGCGCCAGCAGCCAATTTCAGGGAGATGCCGGGGAGCTGTTTTTT. It encodes CASSQFQGDAGELFF.

The chain combines TRBV9 with TRBJ2-7, with 12 bases lining up with TRBD2. CDR1 and CDR2 from the germline V gene are SGDLS and YYNGEE. There are 15 residues in the CDR3. Trimming cost V 4 bases and J 4 bases; bases outside gene matches: 6. In DNA form, the CDR3 reads TGTGCCAGCAGCTCTCGGACTAGCGGGGCATACGAGCAGTACTTC. Translated, it gives CASSSRTSGAYEQYF.

The chain employs TRBV20-1 and TRBJ2-2; D assignment may be TRBD1 or TRBD2 (6 bases each). V gave up 0 bases and J gave up 5 bases, with 16 bases separating them. The CDR3 covers 16 residues. Germline values: CDR1 DFQATT, CDR2 SNEGSKA (reference sequence). The DNA of the CDR3 is TGCAGTGCTAGAGATGAGGGGGGAGGCGAAACCGGGGAGCTGTTTTTT. Residues: CSARDEGGGETGELFF.

V is TRBV2 and J is TRBJ2-7; possible D gene TRBD1, 6 bases. This CDR3 is 15 amino acids long. The V end was cut by 7 bases, the J end by 2 bases, with 18 bases between. CDR1 and CDR2 from the germline V gene are SNHLY and FYNNEI. CDR3 sequence reads: CASTTQGEVTYEQYF. CDR3 nucleotide sequence: TGTGCCAGCACCACACAGGGCGAGGTGACCTACGAGCAGTACTTC.

The chain carries TRBV2 and TRBJ2-2, with D tentatively TRBD2 (6 bases). Trimming left V 2 bases short and J 5 bases short, with 18 bases between. The germline V gene has CDR1 SNHLY and CDR2 FYNNEI. The CDR3 runs 17 residues. The CDR3 DNA sequence: TGTGCCAGCAGTGAAAGAGGATCGGGAGTTGGAACCGGGGAGCTGTTTTTT. It encodes CASSERGSGVGTGELFF. The full variable domain, rest sourced from reference TRBV2 and TRBJ2-2, is EPEVTQTPSHQVTQMGQEVILRCVPISNHLYFYWYRQILGQKVEFLVSFYNNEISEKSEIFDDQFSVERPDGSNFTLKIRSTKLEDSAMYFCASSERGSGVGTGELFFGEGSRLTVL.

V and J are TRBV11-2 and TRBJ1-1; D call uncertain. Germline V gene data show CDR1 as SGHAT and CDR2 as FQNNGV. CDR3 length: 15 amino acids. Trimming cost V 1 base and J 1 base, with 10 bases left between them. The CDR3 DNA reads TGTGCCAGCAGCTTAGGGCCAGGTTCGAACACTGAAGCTTTCTTT. It yields the protein CASSLGPGSNTEAFF.

J is TRBJ1-5 and V is TRBV7-9; D might be TRBD1 (5 bases). Germline V gene sequence: CDR1 SEHNR, CDR2 FQNEAQ (reference sequence). The CDR3 is made up of 17 amino acids. V was clipped by 0 bases and J by 4 bases, with 16 bases between them. Here the CDR3 reads CASSLASRVGGNQPQHF. CDR3 nucleotide sequence: TGTGCCAGCAGCTTAGCGTCTAGAGTCGGGGGGAATCAGCCCCAGCATTTT.

The CDR3 DNA sequence: TGTGCCAGCAGCTTATTAGGGGCAGGCGCCCTCCAAGAGACCCAGTACTTC. This sequence encodes CASSLLGAGALQETQYF. The genes are TRBV7-9 and TRBJ2-5; D is perhaps TRBD1 (5 bases). Germline loops: CDR1 SEHNR, CDR2 FQNEAQ (reference sequence). The CDR3 length is 17 residues. V lost 2 bases to trimming and J lost 1 base, with 17 bases between them.

The chain links TRBV12-3 or TRBV12-4 to TRBJ1-1, with D possibly being TRBD1 (6 bases). The CDR3 is made up of 12 amino acids. V shed 5 bases and J shed 7 bases, with 11 bases lying between them. This CDR3 is CASSIGQLEAFF. The CDR3 coding sequence is TGTGCCAGCAGTATCGGACAGCTTGAAGCTTTCTTT.

The J gene is TRBJ2-7, the V gene TRBV5-6, with 7 bases that match TRBD1. The CDR3 consists of 14 residues. Trimming took 2 bases from V and 0 from J; bases not matched to a gene: 2. Germline values: CDR1 SGHDT, CDR2 YYEEEE. Here the CDR3 reads CASSFGQASYEQYF. The CDR3 bases are TGTGCCAGCAGCTTCGGACAGGCCTCCTACGAGCAGTACTTC.

The J gene is TRBJ2-7, the V gene TRBV13; 12 bases align to TRBD1. The germline V gene encodes CDR1 PRHDT and CDR2 FYEKMQ (reference sequence). This CDR3 contains 15 residues. With V trimmed by 5 bases and J by 4 bases, 6 bases remained unmatched. CDR3 sequence: CASSPWGQGAYEQYF. The CDR3 DNA is TGTGCCAGCAGCCCGTGGGGACAGGGGGCTTACGAGCAGTACTTC.

V gene TRBV7-9 combines with J gene TRBJ1-4; no clear D. The CDR3 is 14 amino acids. V dropped 8 bases and J dropped 0 bases, with 10 bases sitting between them. Germline V gene data show CDR1 as SEHNR and CDR2 as FQNEAQ (reference sequence). The CDR3 here is CASGPTSTNEKLFF. CDR3 DNA: TGTGCCAGCGGTCCCACCTCAACTAATGAAAAACTGTTTTTT.

V is TRBV29-1 and J is TRBJ2-7; 11 positions match TRBD1. V lost 0 bases and J lost 0; bases outside the gene matches: 1. Germline V CDR1 and CDR2: SQVTM, ANQGSEA. The CDR3 totals 15 residues. The CDR3 loop is CSVEEDRGLSYEQYF. DNA of the CDR3: TGCAGCGTTGAAGAGGACAGGGGGCTCTCCTACGAGCAGTACTTC.

The genes are TRBV14 and TRBJ2-2, with 10 nucleotides matching TRBD2. Looked up from germline, CDR1 is SGHDN and CDR2 is FVKESK. The CDR3 sequence is 18 residues long. V was clipped by 4 bases and J by 1 base; unmatched bases: 9. In DNA, the CDR3 is TGTGCCAGCAGCCGGCCAGGACTAGCGGTTATGAACACCGGGGAGCTGTTTTTT. It codes for CASSRPGLAVMNTGELFF.